What follows describes a single TCR beta chain. Its antigen remains unknown. This sample is drawn from a study of T cells after yellow fever vaccination. Study observations and caveats: Clones from primary vaccination mostly reappeared after the booster (around 96% CD4, around 90% CD8). A small proportion of clonotypes was detected in both the CD4 and CD8 compartments. Repertoires obtained by FACS sorting could include abundant clonotypes that entered as contaminants from the bulk population. A secondary response was less intense yet reached its peak sooner, at day 5 versus 15.

TCRdb reprocessed the 5' RACE reads via MiXCR and lists one record per CDR3 protein. The sample has around 300,000 distinct CDR3 sequences, approximately 4% seen once; the top ten hold under 30%. The sequence came from a man younger than 35 who received the YFV17D yellow fever vaccine. Sequencing was performed on PBMCs, taken 5 days after the yellow fever booster vaccination.

The CDR3 DNA is TGTGCCAGCAGCTTAATAGGGGGGGACCGCACCGGGGAGCTGTTTTTT. It translates to CASSLIGGDRTGELFF. This rearrangement joins TRBV7-3 to TRBJ2-2; a possible D gene is TRBD2 (7 bases). The V gene's germline CDR1 is SGHTA and CDR2 FQGTGA. Trimming shortened V by 1 base and J by 4 bases, and 13 bases separated the two germline ends. The CDR3 is made up of 16 amino acids.